A single sample is the source of the 3 T cell receptor beta chains below, sequenced in a study of shared clonotypes between healthy human individuals. Profiled with immunoSEQ multiplex PCR; TCRdb holds only in-frame clones, not every one. The data contain 2 million to 2.5 million clones, 95% of them singletons. Sequencing was done on a sample of naive CD4+ T cells sorted from blood. Documented subset: CD45RA+ positively selected. The receptors were gathered from a young man in good health.

As concerns this clone: Other DNA sequences in this specimen translate into the identical CDR3. This chain uses TRBV5-4 with TRBJ1-5; no reliable D call. Trimming removed 1 base from V and 7 bases from J, with 6 bases in between. This CDR3 region has 12 residues. Germline V lookup: CDR1 SGHNT, CDR2 YYREEE (reference sequence). CDR3 loop: CASSLPGQPQHF. In DNA form, the CDR3 reads TGTGCCAGCAGCTTGCCGGGACAGCCCCAGCATTTT.

This chain links TRBV5-4 with TRBJ1-1; possible D gene TRBD1, 5 bases. The CDR3 is 17 amino acids. Germline loops: CDR1 SGHNT, CDR2 YYREEE (reference sequence). Trimming shortened V by 0 bases and J by 1 base, and 16 bases separated the two germline ends. The CDR3 nucleotides are TGTGCCAGCAGCTTGGCCAAGGGCCTGGGGGGGAACACTGAAGCTTTCTTT. This translates into CASSLAKGLGGNTEAFF.

This clone has a single count. The chain is built from TRBV6-5 and TRBJ2-5; perhaps TRBD1 as D (5 bases). TRBJ2-7 matches the DNA end more closely, so the J call is doubtful. In germline, CDR1 is MNHEY, CDR2 SVGAGI. The CDR3 totals 13 residues. CDR3 protein: CASSFTDRYEQYF. Here the CDR3 DNA reads TGTGCCAGCAGTTTCACCGACAGATACGAGCAGTACTTC.